This paragraph covers one T cell receptor (beta chain) sequence. Its target is unknown. TCR cDNA libraries came from RNA via a modified published protocol. TCRdb recomputed calls from the 5' RACE reads with MiXCR, one row per CDR3 protein. The repertoire holds about 370,000 distinct CDR3 sequences, with 28% as singletons. The data originate from a study of identical twins' blood T cells. Six healthy women, forming three identical twin pairs, donated samples. Likely shared infections and vaccines: all three twin pairs were reared together. This CDR3 is 15 amino acids long. Germline values: CDR1 DFQATT, CDR2 SNEGSKA (reference sequence). V was shortened by 3 bases and J by 4 bases, with 15 bases between the two germline ends. Overall study results and limits: Out-of-frame TCRbeta clonotypes reportedly had markedly more similar V usage in twins than unrelated donors.

This TCR was recovered from a woman aged 18 to 49 in good health. The chain combines TRBV20-1 with TRBJ1-4, with D possibly TRBD1 on 6 matching bases. Sequences were obtained from PBMCs. The CDR3 DNA reads as TGCAGTGCTAGTAATCGGAGGGGGAATAATGAAAAACTGTTTTTT. Translating it yields CSASNRRGNNEKLFF.